The 16 T cell receptor beta chains reported below all come from one sample, sequenced in a study of T cell repertoires in cytomegalovirus infection. One entry per CDR3 protein results from TCRdb running MiXCR on the reads. This table has roughly 800,000 distinct CDR3 sequences, almost 30% appearing once. The antigens of these receptors remain unknown. This material consisted of cultured CD8+ T cells from PBMCs, taken from culture after CMV antigen stimulation. These receptors all stem from a human donor in good health (CMV status not recorded). Some clones in this sample may be carry-over from other donors' samples.

J is TRBJ1-5 and V is TRBV6-2 or TRBV6-3; D is ambiguous. CDR3 length: 15 amino acids. In germline, CDR1 is MNHEY, CDR2 SVGEGT. V was clipped by 1 base and J by 6 bases, with 13 bases between them. CDR3 DNA sequence: TGTGCCAGCAGTTACTTGGGGAGGGCTGCTCAGCCCCAGCATTTT. Its translation is CASSYLGRAAQPQHF.

V is TRBV6-4 and J is TRBJ1-1, with 7 bases fitting TRBD1. The length of the CDR3 is 16 residues. After removal of 6 bases from V and 5 bases from J, the junction contained 15 bases not matched to a gene. Germline V gene data show CDR1 as MRHNA and CDR2 as SNTAGT. The CDR3 nucleotides are TGTGCCAGCAGCCGCGTGGGGGATATCAGGGGGACTGAAGCTTTCTTT. It is translated as CASSRVGDIRGTEAFF.

V usage is TRBV6-2 or TRBV6-3 and J usage is TRBJ1-1; 7 positions match TRBD1. The CDR3 length is 13 residues. J gave up 7 bases and V 6 bases, and 8 bases lay outside the gene matches. Germline V gene lookup returns CDR1 MNHEY and CDR2 SVGEGT. Here the CDR3 DNA reads TGTGCCAGCAGGTGGTTAGACAGGGATGAAGCTTTCTTT. Translated: CASRWLDRDEAFF.

This clonotype was counted many times. V and J are TRBV12-3 or TRBV12-4 and TRBJ2-7; the D gene is possibly TRBD2 (5 bases). V was shortened by 5 bases and J by 3 bases, with 8 bases between the two germline ends. This CDR3 has 12 residues. The CDR3 reads CASSEGRYEQYF. In DNA, the CDR3 is TGTGCCAGCAGTGAGGGTCGCTACGAGCAGTACTTC.

This clonotype was seen more than once but under ten times. This chain uses TRBV6-5 with TRBJ2-5, with D uncertain. Trimming removed 2 bases from V and 3 bases from J, with 16 bases in between. This CDR3 comprises 16 residues. Germline CDR1 and CDR2: MNHEY and SVGAGI. Here the CDR3 reads CASSYPSRVGEETQYF. CDR3 sequence (DNA): TGTGCCAGCAGTTACCCTTCAAGGGTGGGTGAAGAGACCCAGTACTTC.

This clonotype showed up many times. This chain connects TRBV6-2 or TRBV6-3 to TRBJ2-2, with 7 bases identical to TRBD1. The CDR3 consists of 17 residues. Unmatched junction bases numbered 13, after V lost 2 bases and J lost 7 bases. Germline CDR1 and CDR2: MNHEY and SVGEGT. CDR3 in amino acids: CASSYRSRGWKNGELFF. CDR3 sequence (DNA): TGTGCCAGCAGTTACCGATCCAGGGGGTGGAAGAACGGGGAGCTGTTTTTT.

This clonotype was seen more than once but under ten times. The chain employs TRBV5-5 and TRBJ2-2; D may be TRBD2 (6 bases). With 4 bases removed from V and 6 bases from J, the gap between germline ends came to 19 bases. Germline V gives CDR1 SGHKS, CDR2 YYEKEE (reference sequence). The CDR3 consists of 16 residues. The CDR3, as DNA: TGTGCCAGCAGCCCAGGGACTCGGGGTACAGCCGGGGAGCTGTTTTTT. Residues: CASSPGTRGTAGELFF.

There are a few counts of this clonotype. The chain has TRBV7-2 and TRBJ1-1, with D hard to call. From germline, CDR1 is SGHTA and CDR2 FQGNSA. This CDR3 is 13 amino acids long. Trimming took off 3 bases at V and 0 bases at J, with 5 bases between the two ends. CDR3 sequence (DNA): TGTGCCAGCAGCTTCTACATGAACACTGAAGCTTTCTTT. It specifies CASSFYMNTEAFF.

This clonotype was picked up many times. The chain joins TRBV7-9 to TRBJ2-5; D perhaps matches TRBD2 (5 bases). Trimming stripped 4 bases from V and 3 bases from J, with 12 bases between. The CDR3 runs 14 residues. CDR1 is SEHNR, CDR2 FQNEAQ, per germline (reference sequence). The chain's CDR3 is CASSYARDEETQYF. CDR3 in DNA: TGTGCCAGCAGCTATGCGAGGGATGAAGAGACCCAGTACTTC.

The sample holds a few counts of this clonotype. J is TRBJ2-1 and V is TRBV10-3, with 13 bases lining up with TRBD2. This CDR3 has 16 residues. Trimming at V came to 3 bases and at J to 9 bases, leaving 8 bases not matched to a gene. In germline, CDR1 is ENHRY, CDR2 SYGVKD. The CDR3 DNA is TGTGCCATCAGTGACCCACTAGCGGGGGGGCCTGGTGAGCAGTTCTTC. Protein sequence: CAISDPLAGGPGEQFF.

A few counts support this clonotype. V usage is TRBV5-7 and J usage is TRBJ2-4, with 7 bases fitting TRBD2. TRBV5-7 is an ORF, with its function uncertain. This CDR3 has 16 residues. The V and J ends lost 3 bases and 0 bases, in that order; junction bases with no gene match: 6. CDR3 region: CASSSGGVLAKNIQYF. DNA of the CDR3: TGTGCCAGCAGCTCTGGGGGGGTCCTAGCCAAAAACATTCAGTACTTC.

This clonotype was seen more than once but under ten times. The chain recombines TRBV7-9 with TRBJ2-7, with 8 nucleotides matching TRBD1. With V trimmed by 1 base and J by 12 bases, 8 bases remained unmatched. The CDR3 totals 13 residues. The germline V gene encodes CDR1 SEHNR and CDR2 FQNEAQ (reference sequence). In DNA, the CDR3 is TGTGCCAGCAGCTTAGACGGGACAGGACACCTGTACGTC. Protein: CASSLDGTGHLYV.

The CDR3 sequence: CASSLDFRGHQPQHF. The DNA for the CDR3 is TGTGCCAGCAGCTTAGATTTCAGGGGGCATCAGCCCCAGCATTTT. The chain joins TRBV7-2 to TRBJ1-5, with 8 bases fitting TRBD1. The CDR3 totals 15 residues. The germline CDR1 and CDR2 sequences are SGHTA and FQGNSA. The trim removed 1 base at V and 5 bases at J, leaving 4 bases unmatched.

This clonotype was seen ten or more times. J is TRBJ2-6 and V is TRBV7-9; TRBD1 matches at 7 bases. The V segment lost 5 bases and the J segment 0 bases; nucleotides outside the gene matches: 4. The CDR3 extends over 16 amino acids. Germline assignment: CDR1 SEHNR and CDR2 FQNEAQ (reference sequence). CDR3 protein: CASSHRQGSGANVLTF. The CDR3 region has the DNA TGTGCCAGCAGCCACAGACAGGGCTCTGGGGCCAACGTCCTGACTTTC.

The genes are TRBV27 and TRBJ2-3; D is undetermined. Germline CDR1 and CDR2: MNHEY and SMNVEV (reference sequence). The CDR3 is 13 amino acids. V was clipped by 5 bases and J by 3 bases, with 9 bases between them. The chain's CDR3 is CASSIMGTDTQYF. The CDR3 DNA is TGTGCCAGCAGTATCATGGGTACAGATACGCAGTATTTT.

This clonotype was observed many times. The chain is built from TRBV6-1 and TRBJ1-4, with D unresolved. Per the germline V gene, CDR1 is MNHNS and CDR2 is SASEGT. The length of the CDR3 is 15 residues. V dropped 7 bases and J dropped 7 bases, with 19 bases sitting between them. CDR3 in DNA: TGTGCCAGCACCCAAACTGGGTTGGGGAGTGAAAAACTGTTTTTT. Encoded protein: CASTQTGLGSEKLFF.